This T cell receptor (beta chain) was found in a study of blood T cell repertoires in COVID-19. As originally analysed: Reference gene primer amplification gave nucleated cell count estimates. This table comes from immunoSEQ multiplex PCR, and its TCRdb copy is limited to in-frame clones, with some not included. Clonal size and the V and J genes are those of that table, whereas D and trimming came from the DNA. The sample contains tens of thousands of clones, 85% to 90% of which appear only once. The length of the CDR3 is 11 residues. V was trimmed by 8 bases and J by 7 bases, leaving 12 bases between them. Germline-derived CDR1 and CDR2 are SNHLY and FYNNEI.

The clonotype originates from a man in his 60s with active COVID-19. The sequencing sample was made of peripheral blood. This chain connects TRBV2 to TRBJ2-7; a possible D gene is TRBD2 (6 bases). This chain's CDR3 is CASWRGREQYF. The CDR3, as DNA: TGTGCCAGCTGGCGGGGTCGGGAGCAGTACTTC.